This TCR beta chain was retrieved from a study of fetal regulatory T cell absence and autoimmunity. Study-wide background: The IPEX patients lacked clinical diabetes but had exocrine pancreas autoimmunity.

In the case of this clone: As yet, its antigen is unknown.

General study results and limits: Oligoclonal TCR enrichment in pancreas over cord blood reached over 90-fold for some clones. In IPEX syndrome, oligoclonal enrichment was read as supporting prenatal antigen-driven autoimmunity in the pancreas.

Trimming cost V 1 base and J 4 bases, with 14 bases left between them. Germline V gives CDR1 LNHNV, CDR2 YYDKDF (reference sequence). The CDR3 length is 16 residues. The survey-level immunoSEQ assay was used. TCRdb's copy holds only in-frame clones and misses some; the assay was immunoSEQ multiplex PCR. This sample carries about 95,000 clones, around 72% of them seen once, and the ten largest clones take 2%. The source material was pancreas tissue. The chain links TRBV15 to TRBJ1-5; possibly TRBD1 for D (6 bases). The clonotype was recovered from a male donor with IPEX syndrome. The CDR3 region is CATSRAYGGPNQPQHF. CDR3 coding DNA: TGTGCCACCAGCAGAGCGTACGGGGGGCCAAATCAGCCCCAGCATTTT.